Following are 4 T cell receptor beta chains from one sample sequenced in a study of beta chain features in type 1 diabetes. Study observations and caveats: Shortening that was moderate but significant affected the TCRB CDR3s of Type 1 diabetes patients in all four CD4+ subsets.

Antigens for these TCRs are unknown. The sequenced template was cDNA made from the entire isolated RNA. Profiling relied on immunoSEQ multiplex PCR, and the TCRdb table lists in-frame clones only, not all of them. The profile shows 600,000 or so clones, around 12% of them singletons. Sequenced input: naive CD4+ T cells from blood. The origin of the receptors is a man aged 25 to 40 with type 1 diabetes.

The V call is TRBV7-2, the J call TRBJ2-3; no clear D gene. In germline, CDR1 is SGHTA, CDR2 FQGNSA. There are 12 residues in the CDR3. With 5 bases removed from V and 5 bases from J, the gap between germline ends came to 8 bases. The CDR3 sequence is CASSRLRDTQYF. For the CDR3, the DNA is TGTGCCAGCAGCCGTCTAAGAGATACGCAGTATTTT.

This clone was detected a few times. The chain couples TRBV12-5 to TRBJ2-2, with no clear D. This CDR3 comprises 12 residues. The germline CDR1 and CDR2 sequences are LGHNT and FRNRAP. The V and J ends lost 6 bases and 0 bases respectively, with 2 bases between them. The CDR3 nucleotides read TGTGCTAGTGGCGCGAACACCGGGGAGCTGTTTTTT. Protein product: CASGANTGELFF.

This clone was seen a handful of times. CDR3 protein: CASSLDLNGYEQYF. The CDR3 region has the DNA TGTGCCAGCAGCTTGGATCTGAACGGGTACGAGCAGTACTTC. The chain carries TRBV5-6 and TRBJ2-7, with no clear D. Per the germline V gene, CDR1 is SGHDT and CDR2 is YYEEEE. The CDR3 is 14 residues long. V lost 0 bases to trimming and J lost 4 bases, with 11 bases between them.

The sample holds a few counts of this clone. The J gene is TRBJ2-1, the V gene TRBV6-1; perhaps TRBD2 as D (6 bases). V lost 0 bases and J 4 bases, leaving 16 bases between the germline ends. CDR1 MNHNS and CDR2 SASEGT come from the germline V gene. The CDR3 extends over 17 amino acids. CDR3: CASSEAPPGLPYNEQFF. The CDR3 DNA is TGTGCCAGCAGTGAAGCGCCCCCGGGACTCCCATACAATGAGCAGTTCTTC.